This TCR beta chain originates from a study of T cell repertoires in cytomegalovirus infection. About the study: Matching HLA type and CMV infection were both indicated by public TCR beta signatures.

TCRdb fed the reads into MiXCR, producing one record per CDR3 protein. The sample lists 150,000 to 200,000 distinct CDR3 sequences, under 15% occurring once. The study's findings and limits: CMV-specific HLA-C-restricted TCR beta clonotypes dominated the ex vivo response. Cumulative public TCR beta family frequency identified CMV carriers with the relevant HLA.

Germline V gene data show CDR1 as SNHLY and CDR2 as FYNNEI. The CDR3 is made up of 15 amino acids. The V end was cut by 5 bases, the J end by 6 bases, with 16 bases between. Details on this clonotype: Its antigen is not known.

The rearrangement joins TRBV2 to TRBJ2-2; the D gene is possibly TRBD2 (6 bases). Sequenced sample: PBMCs. The receptor comes from a human donor in good health (CMV status not recorded). Some clones in this sample may be carry-over from other donors' samples. In DNA, the CDR3 is TGTGCCAGCAGTCGGGACTCACCCTTTTCCGGGGAGCTGTTTTTT. It is translated as CASSRDSPFSGELFF.